These 31 T cell receptor beta chains share one sample of origin, sequenced in a study of T cells in Graves' hyperthyroidism and ophthalmopathy. Using RNA transcripts as the source, TCR beta CDR3 regions were amplified. Researchers ran a first-round RT-PCR on the TCR CDR3 using the HTBI primer set. TCRdb ran MiXCR on the multiplex PCR reads and lists one entry per CDR3 protein. The data contain about 520,000 distinct CDR3 sequences, approximately 25% of them singletons. The source material was blood. The origin of the receptors is a woman in her 30s with Graves' ophthalmopathy.

This clonotype was observed many times. V gene TRBV11-1 combines with J gene TRBJ1-2; possibly TRBD1 for D (6 bases). Germline V gives CDR1 SGHAT, CDR2 FQDESV (reference sequence). This CDR3 has 18 residues. V shed 0 bases and J shed 4 bases, with 21 bases lying between them. The DNA for the CDR3 is TGTGCCAGCAGCTTAGCCCCTGGCCGTGGTGGGGGCTCCTATGGCTACACCTTC. Translated, it gives CASSLAPGRGGGSYGYTF.

This clonotype was counted many times. The CDR3 DNA reads TGTGCCAGCAGTGGGACTGAGGTCGAGGAGACCCAGTACTTC. This codes for CASSGTEVEETQYF. The chain joins TRBV2 to TRBJ2-5, with D perhaps matching TRBD2 (5 bases). This CDR3 spans 14 amino acids. The V end lost 4 bases, the J end lost 5 bases, and 14 bases lay between the germline ends. The germline V gene encodes CDR1 SNHLY and CDR2 FYNNEI.

This clonotype was seen repeatedly, ten times or more. CDR3 loop: CSAQNGQDYTGELFF. CDR3 DNA sequence: TGCAGCGCCCAGAACGGCCAGGACTACACCGGGGAGCTGTTTTTT. The chain carries TRBV29-1 and TRBJ2-2; D is perhaps TRBD2 (5 bases). CDR3 size: 15 residues. The germline gives CDR1 SQVTM, CDR2 ANQGSEA. V lost 7 bases to trimming and J lost 3 bases, with 18 bases between them.

The V gene is TRBV28, the J gene TRBJ1-3; 7 bases fit TRBD1. This CDR3 has 16 residues. Germline V gene data show CDR1 as MDHEN and CDR2 as SYDVKM. V shed 3 bases and J 3 bases; nucleotides not matched to a gene: 8. The CDR3 protein is CASSLPGTVRGNTIYF. For the CDR3, the DNA is TGTGCCAGCAGTTTGCCTGGGACAGTTCGTGGAAACACCATATATTTT. Drawing the rest from reference TRBV28 and TRBJ1-3, the complete variable domain is DVKVTQSSRYLVKRTGEKVFLECVQDMDHENMFWYRQDPGLGLRLIYFSYDVKMKEKGDIPEGYSVSREKKERFSLILESASTNQTSMYLCASSLPGTVRGNTIYFGEGSWLTVV.

This clonotype was counted at least ten times. For the CDR3, the DNA is TGTGCCAGCAGGACAGTTCAAAACATTCAGTACTTC. Translating it yields CASRTVQNIQYF. The V call is TRBV28, the J call TRBJ2-4, with D tentatively TRBD1 (5 bases). Germline V CDR1 and CDR2: MDHEN, SYDVKM. Trimming shortened V by 6 bases and J by 5 bases, and 8 bases separated the two germline ends. CDR3 size: 12 residues.

The chain joins TRBV11-3 to TRBJ1-1; tentative D call: TRBD1 (6 bases). The germline gives CDR1 SGHNT, CDR2 YENEEA. This CDR3 is 13 amino acids long. The ends were cut back, 4 bases at V and 3 bases at J, with 9 bases in the middle. In DNA, the CDR3 is TGTGCCAGCAGCTCAGGGGTGCACACTGAAGCTTTCTTT. Residues: CASSSGVHTEAFF.

There are many counts of this clonotype. The chain is built from TRBV4-3 and TRBJ1-2; D perhaps matches TRBD1 (5 bases). The length of the CDR3 is 14 residues. Trimming cost V 0 bases and J 3 bases, with 8 bases left between them. Germline CDR1 and CDR2: LGHNA and YSLEER. The CDR3 loop is CASSQEGGDYGYTF. The CDR3 DNA reads TGCGCCAGCAGCCAAGAGGGGGGAGACTATGGCTACACCTTC.

The chain combines TRBV12-5 with TRBJ1-1, with a tentative D call TRBD1 (5 bases). CDR1 is LGHNT and CDR2 is FRNRAP in the germline V gene. Trimming removed 3 bases at V and 2 bases at J, with 10 bases between. There are 14 residues in the CDR3. In DNA form, the CDR3 reads TGTGCTAGTGGTTTTATCGGGGCTAACACTGAAGCTTTCTTT. Its protein is CASGFIGANTEAFF.

The sample holds many counts of this clonotype. The V call is TRBV24-1, the J call TRBJ1-1; 8 nucleotides agree with TRBD1. Germline V lookup: CDR1 KGHDR, CDR2 SFDVKD. CDR3 length: 13 residues. The V gene end was trimmed by 7 bases and the J gene end by 5 bases; junction bases not matched to a gene: 5. The CDR3 DNA reads TGTGCCACCAGCGGGACAGGTGCTACTGAAGCTTTCTTT. This codes for CATSGTGATEAFF.

The gene calls are TRBV12-3 or TRBV12-4 and TRBJ2-7; 7 positions agree with TRBD1. CDR3 length: 15 residues. V lost 7 bases and J lost 1; bases outside the gene matches: 10. Here the CDR3 DNA reads TGTGCCAGCACCGAGGACAGGAGACTTTCCTACGAGCAGTACTTC. Translated, it gives CASTEDRRLSYEQYF.

This clonotype showed up just a few times. A much larger clone sits a single nucleotide away, making a read error possible. This chain uses TRBV2 with TRBJ2-5; TRBD1 agrees at 7 bases. CDR3 length equals 14 residues. The V gene's germline CDR1 is SNHLY and CDR2 FYNNEI. The CDR3 region is CASSRQGYQETKYF. The CDR3 region has the DNA TGTGCCAGCAGTAGACAGGGCTACCAAGAGACCAAGTACTTC.

The chain recombines TRBV28 with TRBJ1-2; 7 nucleotides align to TRBD1. CDR1 and CDR2 (germline): MDHEN, SYDVKM. This CDR3 is built from 14 residues. V gave up 8 bases and J gave up 1 base; unmatched junction bases: 7. The CDR3, as DNA: TGTGCCAGCTGTCCAGGACAGGTTAACTATGGCTACACCTTC. This codes for CASCPGQVNYGYTF.

This clonotype was picked up many times. This chain uses TRBV20-1 with TRBJ2-7, with a possible D match to TRBD2 (6 bases). The CDR3 sequence is 12 residues long. Germline V CDR1 and CDR2: DFQATT, SNEGSKA (reference sequence). V was pared by 8 bases and J by 0 bases, with 11 bases between. DNA of the CDR3: TGCAGTACTGGAGGGACCTCCTACGAGCAGTACTTC. Residues: CSTGGTSYEQYF.

This clonotype was counted only a few times. The chain combines TRBV20-1 with TRBJ2-5; the match to TRBD2 covers 10 bases. Unmatched junction bases numbered 6, after V lost 0 bases and J lost 2 bases. CDR3 length equals 16 residues. In germline, CDR1 is DFQATT, CDR2 SNEGSKA (reference sequence). The CDR3 DNA sequence: TGCAGTGCTAGAGATCTTGGACTAGCGGCACAAGAGACCCAGTACTTC. Its protein product is CSARDLGLAAQETQYF.

This clonotype was seen many times. This chain links TRBV7-8 with TRBJ2-7; 8 nucleotides line up with TRBD1. CDR3 length equals 15 residues. V lost 1 base and J lost 6; bases outside the gene matches: 8. Germline-derived CDR1 and CDR2 are SGHVS and FQNEAQ. CDR3 nucleotide sequence: TGTGCCAGCAGCTTAGAGGACAGGGTTTCAATCGAGCAGTACTTC. Translating gives CASSLEDRVSIEQYF.

This clonotype was observed at least ten times. The chain joins TRBV7-2 to TRBJ2-2; TRBD2 agrees at 11 bases. Germline V gene sequence: CDR1 SGHTA, CDR2 FQGNSA. The CDR3 runs to 15 residues. V shed 8 bases, J shed 9 bases, and the junction held 11 bases outside the gene matches. The CDR3 loop reads CASVRPTSGGWELFF. In DNA, the CDR3 is TGTGCCAGCGTCCGTCCCACTAGCGGGGGCTGGGAGCTGTTTTTT.

This chain connects TRBV12-3 or TRBV12-4 to TRBJ2-2, with 7 bases fitting TRBD1. J was trimmed by 6 bases and V by 5 bases; bases with no gene match: 9. This CDR3 comprises 15 residues. The CDR3 reads CASSPPTGVPGELFF. DNA for the CDR3: TGTGCCAGCAGTCCCCCCACAGGGGTCCCCGGGGAGCTGTTTTTT.

There are many counts of this clonotype. The gene calls are TRBV6-5 and TRBJ1-1; TRBD1 matches 10 bases. There are 14 residues in the CDR3. Trimming at V came to 2 bases and at J to 9 bases, leaving 6 bases not matched to a gene. Germline CDR1 is MNHEY and CDR2 is SVGAGI. The CDR3 region has the DNA TGTGCCAGCAGTTACGGGGGACAGGGGCGTAAAGCTTTCTTT. This codes for CASSYGGQGRKAFF.

This clonotype was counted at least ten times. The V and J genes are TRBV30 and TRBJ1-5; no reliable D call. The germline V gene encodes CDR1 GTSNPN and CDR2 SVGIG (reference sequence). CDR3 length: 15 amino acids. V lost 1 base and J 6 bases, leaving 16 bases between the germline ends. CDR3 nucleotide sequence: TGTGCCTGGAGTGACGACGGAAGAGCAGGTCAGCCCCAGCATTTT. This gives the protein CAWSDDGRAGQPQHF.

This clonotype turned up a few times. The chain links TRBV25-1 to TRBJ2-7; 14 bases agree with TRBD2. CDR1 is MGHDK and CDR2 is SYGVNS in the germline V gene. The CDR3 has 21 residues. V gave up 2 bases and J gave up 5 bases; unmatched junction bases: 20. CDR3 region: CASSEPPQPGTSGSFSDEQYF. In nucleotides, the CDR3 is TGTGCCAGCAGTGAACCACCCCAGCCCGGGACTAGCGGGAGTTTTAGCGACGAGCAGTACTTC.

The chain employs TRBV28 and TRBJ1-5, with TRBD1 matching 7 bases. The CDR3 loop spans 14 amino acids. Germline CDR1 is MDHEN and CDR2 is SYDVKM. V shed 7 bases, J shed 4 bases, and the junction held 7 bases outside the gene matches. The CDR3 region is CASIYTGENQPQHF. The CDR3, as DNA: TGTGCCAGCATCTATACAGGGGAAAATCAGCCCCAGCATTTT.

This chain connects TRBV4-1 to TRBJ1-5; D is uncertain. The CDR3 is 14 residues long. Trimming pared 1 base from V and 5 bases from J, leaving 9 bases between. CDR1 and CDR2 (germline): MGHRA, YSYEKL. The CDR3 region has the DNA TGCGCCAGCAGCCAAGTAGGCGGCCATCAGCCCCAGCATTTT. Its translation is CASSQVGGHQPQHF.

This clonotype appeared a single time. A much larger clone lies a single base off, so this may be a read error. This chain links TRBV19 with TRBJ1-1, with D hard to call. V lost 1 base to trimming and J lost 6 bases, with 9 bases between them. CDR1 LNHDA and CDR2 SQIVND come from the germline V gene (reference sequence). The CDR3 runs to 13 residues. Written as DNA, the CDR3 is TGTGCCAGTAGTATAGGATACGGGTCTGAAGCTTTCTTT. The encoded protein is CASSIGYGSEAFF.

The chain combines TRBV6-5 with TRBJ2-7; D is unclear. This CDR3 has 13 residues. CDR1 and CDR2 from the germline V gene are MNHEY and SVGAGI. The V gene lost 0 bases and the J gene lost 7 bases, with 10 bases spanning the gap. The CDR3 loop is CASSYSKLKEQYF. As DNA, the CDR3 is TGTGCCAGCAGTTACTCGAAACTGAAAGAGCAGTACTTC.

The table lists this clonotype with a few counts. The chain links TRBV7-2 to TRBJ2-7, with 8 positions matching TRBD2. The CDR3 has 14 residues. The germline V gene encodes CDR1 SGHTA and CDR2 FQGNSA. The trim removed 6 bases at V and 2 bases at J, leaving 6 bases unmatched. CDR3 in DNA: TGTGCCAGCAGTATTACTAGCGGTCCCTACGAGCAGTACTTC. Encoded protein: CASSITSGPYEQYF.

In this sample, this clonotype turned up many times. The genes are TRBV6-1 and TRBJ2-7; 7 bases agree with TRBD1. The CDR3 sequence is 14 residues long. Losses at the gene ends were 0 bases for V and 4 bases for J; bases not matched to a gene: 3. Germline V gene sequence: CDR1 MNHNS, CDR2 SASEGT. The CDR3 region has the DNA TGTGCCAGCAGTGAAGCTTACAGGGGATACGAGCAGTACTTC. It translates to CASSEAYRGYEQYF.

The chain has TRBV6-1 and TRBJ1-1; 7 bases are shared with TRBD1. V dropped 6 bases and J dropped 11; count of bases not matched to a gene: 9. CDR1 is MNHNS, CDR2 SASEGT, per germline. The length of the CDR3 is 12 residues. The CDR3: CASRVTGAGAFF. The CDR3 DNA reads as TGTGCCAGCAGGGTCACAGGGGCTGGTGCTTTCTTT.

This rearrangement joins TRBV20-1 to TRBJ2-5, with a weak D call TRBD1 (7 bases). The CDR3 contains 16 residues. Germline CDR1 and CDR2: DFQATT and SNEGSKA (reference sequence). The V end was cut by 1 base, the J end by 5 bases, with 20 bases between. This CDR3 reads CSARGGDRDYWETQYF. CDR3 DNA sequence: TGCAGTGCTAGAGGCGGGGACAGAGACTATTGGGAGACCCAGTACTTC.

V and J are TRBV6-5 and TRBJ1-3; no definite D call. The V gene lost 4 bases and the J gene lost 0 bases, with 13 bases spanning the gap. The germline V gene encodes CDR1 MNHEY and CDR2 SVGAGI. The CDR3 has 16 amino acids. The CDR3, as DNA: TGTGCCAGCAGTTCAGACGTGTGGATCTCTGGAAACACCATATATTTT. Residues: CASSSDVWISGNTIYF.

This clonotype occurred many times. A much more abundant neighbour one base away suggests this may be a read error. The rearrangement links TRBV7-2 to TRBJ2-7; maybe TRBD1 (5 bases). V gave up 5 bases and J gave up 4 bases, with 9 bases separating them. Germline lookup yields CDR1 SGHTA and CDR2 FQGNSA. The CDR3 covers 12 residues. Written as DNA, the CDR3 is TGTGCCAGCAGCACCCAGGGTTACGAGCAGTACTTC. Translation gives CASSTQGYEQYF.

This sequence joins TRBV10-3 and TRBJ2-3; 9 bases align to TRBD1. V lost 0 bases to trimming and J lost 4 bases; unmatched junction nucleotides: 14. Looked up from germline, CDR1 is ENHRY and CDR2 is SYGVKD. The CDR3 runs 19 residues. The CDR3 here is CAISESLDPGQGSSDTQYF. CDR3 DNA sequence: TGTGCCATCAGTGAGTCACTTGATCCGGGACAGGGTAGTTCAGATACGCAGTATTTT.